This TCR beta chain stems from a study of molecular identifiers for immune sequencing clone quantification. This clonotype was observed at least ten times. TCRdb redid the calling of the PCR reads with MiXCR, one entry per CDR3 protein. This sample has 250,000 to 350,000 distinct CDR3 sequences, with about a fifth found just once. CDR3 length: 14 residues. Trimming left V 4 bases short and J 0 bases short, with 7 bases between. Germline V lookup: CDR1 MNHEY, CDR2 SVGAGI. The receptor comes from a human donor in good health. Some libraries in this study had Jurkat cell RNA spiked in. The rearrangement links TRBV6-5 to TRBJ2-4; no clear D. The sample taken for sequencing was naive CD8+ T cells from blood, with Jurkat cell RNA spiked in. Regarding subset: FACS-sorted CD8+CD4-CCR7+CD45RA+ naive T cells. The CDR3: CASSSGPAKNIQYF. The CDR3 DNA reads TGTGCCAGCAGTTCCGGGCCAGCCAAAAACATTCAGTACTTC.